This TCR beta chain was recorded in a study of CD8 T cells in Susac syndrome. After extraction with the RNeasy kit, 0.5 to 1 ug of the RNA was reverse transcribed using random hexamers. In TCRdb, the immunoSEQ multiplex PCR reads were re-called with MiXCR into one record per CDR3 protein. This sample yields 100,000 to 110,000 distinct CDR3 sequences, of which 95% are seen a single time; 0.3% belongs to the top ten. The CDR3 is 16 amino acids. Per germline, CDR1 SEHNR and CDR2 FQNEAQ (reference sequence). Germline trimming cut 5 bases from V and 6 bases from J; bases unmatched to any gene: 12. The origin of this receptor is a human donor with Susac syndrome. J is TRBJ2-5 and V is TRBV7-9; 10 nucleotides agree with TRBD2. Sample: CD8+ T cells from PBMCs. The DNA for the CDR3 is TGTGCCAGCAGCACTCGACCGGGACTAGCGTTGAAGACCCAGTACTTC. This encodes CASSTRPGLALKTQYF.